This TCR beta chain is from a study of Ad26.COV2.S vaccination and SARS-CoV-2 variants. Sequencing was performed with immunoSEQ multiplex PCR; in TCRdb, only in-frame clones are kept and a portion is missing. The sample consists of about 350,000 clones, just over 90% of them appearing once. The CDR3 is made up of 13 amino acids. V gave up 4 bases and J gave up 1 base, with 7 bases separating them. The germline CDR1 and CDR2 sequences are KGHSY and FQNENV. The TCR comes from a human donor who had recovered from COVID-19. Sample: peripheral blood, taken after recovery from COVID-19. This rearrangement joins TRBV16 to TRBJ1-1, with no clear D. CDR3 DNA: TGTGCCAGCAGCCCCGGACGGAACACTGAAGCTTTCTTT. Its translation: CASSPGRNTEAFF.